Shown below are 17 T cell receptor beta chains from a single sample sequenced in a study of cytomegalovirus exposure and HLA in healthy donors. It was with 60 Vbeta and 13 Jbeta primers that the PCR ran. Clones were read by immunoSEQ multiplex PCR, and TCRdb kept only the in-frame ones, dropping some. The sample shows 150,000 or so clones, less than 80% of them seen only once. Sequenced material: PBMCs. The origin of the receptors is a man aged 30-40 years in good health and CMV-seronegative.

The chain has TRBV28 and TRBJ1-2; D not resolved. CDR3 length equals 13 residues. The V end lost 3 bases, the J end lost 8 bases, and 13 bases lay between the germline ends. Per germline, CDR1 MDHEN and CDR2 SYDVKM. CDR3 loop: CASSFPGLWGYTF. As DNA, the CDR3 is TGTGCCAGCAGTTTTCCGGGATTGTGGGGCTACACCTTC.

The rearrangement links TRBV4-1 to TRBJ1-4, with TRBD1 matching 7 bases. With V trimmed by 0 bases and J by 8 bases, 6 bases remained unmatched. This CDR3 spans 15 amino acids. Germline V gene data show CDR1 as MGHRA and CDR2 as YSYEKL. The CDR3 here is CASSQDGTAGEKLFF. The CDR3 nucleotides are TGCGCCAGCAGCCAAGATGGGACAGCCGGGGAAAAACTGTTTTTT.

V is TRBV5-6 and J is TRBJ2-7; 9 bases align to TRBD2. V lost 2 bases and J lost 3; bases outside the gene matches: 6. Germline assignment: CDR1 SGHDT and CDR2 YYEEEE. CDR3 size: 15 residues. CDR3 region: CASSFLAGADYEQYF. CDR3 DNA: TGTGCCAGCAGCTTCTTAGCGGGGGCCGACTACGAGCAGTACTTC.

As for this clone: Distinct nucleotide sequences in the sample also encode this CDR3. V gene TRBV4-2 combines with J gene TRBJ2-7; maybe TRBD2 (6 bases). The germline V gene has CDR1 LGHNA and CDR2 YNFKEQ. Trimming pared 0 bases from V and 2 bases from J, leaving 11 bases between. This CDR3 contains 15 residues. CDR3 DNA sequence: TGTGCCAGCAGCCAAGATCGAGGAGGGGCCTACGAGCAGTACTTC. Translated, it gives CASSQDRGGAYEQYF.

The chain uses TRBV28 and TRBJ1-1; D is possibly TRBD1 (6 bases). CDR1 is MDHEN, CDR2 SYDVKM, per germline. Trimming removed 5 bases from V and 3 bases from J, with 19 bases in between. The CDR3 runs to 16 residues. The CDR3 DNA sequence: TGTGCCAGCAGTCCCCCTTCTGGCAGGGGCGACACTGAAGCTTTCTTT. Residues: CASSPPSGRGDTEAFF.

V gene TRBV6-1 combines with J gene TRBJ1-2, with 7 bases fitting TRBD1. J gave up 3 bases and V 5 bases, and 3 bases lay outside the gene matches. Per germline, CDR1 MNHNS and CDR2 SASEGT. This CDR3 contains 13 residues. The DNA for the CDR3 is TGTGCCAGCAGTAAAACAGGGGACTATGGCTACACCTTC. Translated: CASSKTGDYGYTF.

The chain uses TRBV5-6 and TRBJ2-2; a weak D match, TRBD1 (5 bases). This CDR3 contains 14 residues. Between the trimmed V and J ends, which lost 4 bases and 6 bases, there was a span of 13 bases. Germline CDR1 is SGHDT and CDR2 is YYEEEE. CDR3 DNA: TGTGCCAGCAGCCGCAGGGATTCGGCCGGGGAGCTGTTTTTT. This translates into CASSRRDSAGELFF.

The DNA of the CDR3 is TGTGCCAGCAGTTCCTCACTAGCGGGGAAGAGGGAGACCCAGTACTTC. This gives the protein CASSSSLAGKRETQYF. V and J are TRBV27 and TRBJ2-5, with TRBD2 matching 10 bases. Trimming cost V 4 bases and J 5 bases; bases outside gene matches: 10. The CDR3 has 16 amino acids. Germline loops: CDR1 MNHEY, CDR2 SMNVEV (reference sequence).

V gene TRBV2 combines with J gene TRBJ2-1; TRBD1 agrees at 11 bases. Germline CDR1 is SNHLY and CDR2 is FYNNEI. J gave up 2 bases and V 7 bases, and 4 bases lay outside the gene matches. The CDR3 length is 15 residues. The CDR3 bases are TGTGCCAGCACCTTGGGACAGGGGGCCTACAATGAGCAGTTCTTC. It is translated as CASTLGQGAYNEQFF.

The chain carries TRBV28 and TRBJ2-7, with D perhaps TRBD1 (6 bases). Between the trimmed V and J ends, which lost 5 bases and 7 bases, there was a span of 15 bases. The V gene's germline CDR1 is MDHEN and CDR2 SYDVKM. This CDR3 has 13 amino acids. CDR3 sequence: CASSPNRVGEQYF. The CDR3 DNA reads as TGTGCCAGCAGTCCAAACAGGGTAGGAGAGCAGTACTTC.

The DNA of the CDR3 is TGTGCCAGCAGCGTAGCCGCACCGGGACAGCTTTTGGGGACTGAAGCTTTCTTT. This codes for CASSVAAPGQLLGTEAFF. The chain recombines TRBV9 with TRBJ1-1; TRBD1 matches at 7 bases. With 0 bases clipped from V and 5 bases from J, the junction kept 16 bases outside the gene matches. The germline V gene encodes CDR1 SGDLS and CDR2 YYNGEE. This CDR3 region has 18 residues.

This clone was seen once. The gene calls are TRBV5-1 and TRBJ2-3, with 15 nucleotides matching TRBD2. The CDR3 is 16 residues long. V trimming: 0 bases; J trimming: 6 bases; junction bases outside the gene matches: 2. Germline V gene sequence: CDR1 SGHRS, CDR2 YFSETQ. Here the CDR3 reads CASSLGTSGGADTQYF. The CDR3, as DNA: TGCGCCAGCAGCTTGGGGACTAGCGGGGGGGCGGATACGCAGTATTTT.

The chain is built from TRBV7-2 and TRBJ1-1; 8 bases match TRBD1. Germline V gene data show CDR1 as SGHTA and CDR2 as FQGNSA. The CDR3 is made up of 15 amino acids. With 3 bases clipped from V and 10 bases from J, the junction kept 13 bases outside the gene matches. This CDR3 reads CASSFDRGHSVGAFF. For the CDR3, the DNA is TGTGCCAGCAGCTTCGACAGGGGCCACTCCGTTGGAGCTTTCTTT. The full variable domain, with the rest looked up from reference TRBV7-2 and TRBJ1-1, is GAGVSQSPSNKVTEKGKDVELRCDPISGHTALYWYRQSLGQGLEFLIYFQGNSAPDKSGLPSDRFSAERTGGSVSTLTIQRTQQEDSAVYLCASSFDRGHSVGAFFGQGTRLTVV.

The table lists this clone with a few counts. This rearrangement joins TRBV19 to TRBJ1-1; TRBD1 agrees at 7 bases. The CDR3 totals 13 residues. The germline gives CDR1 LNHDA, CDR2 SQIVND (reference sequence). J lost 5 bases, V lost 9 bases, and 9 bases had no gene match. The CDR3 here is CASRGTPMTEAFF. For the CDR3, the DNA is TGTGCCAGCAGGGGGACCCCGATGACTGAAGCTTTCTTT. The full variable domain, completed using reference TRBV19 and TRBJ1-1, is DGGITQSPKYLFRKEGQNVTLSCEQNLNHDAMYWYRQDPGQGLRLIYYSQIVNDFQKGDIAEGYSVSREKKESFPLTVTSAQKNPTAFYLCASRGTPMTEAFFGQGTRLTVV.

This rearrangement joins TRBV4-3 to TRBJ1-2; D possibly corresponds to TRBD1 (5 bases). V was shortened by 2 bases and J by 2 bases, with 9 bases between the two germline ends. The CDR3 has 14 amino acids. Germline CDR1 is LGHNA and CDR2 is YSLEER. The CDR3 nucleotides are TGCGCCAGCAGCCAATTGACAGAGAACTATGGCTACACCTTC. Translation: CASSQLTENYGYTF.

The chain links TRBV11-2 to TRBJ2-3, with 10 bases aligning to TRBD2. Germline CDR1 is SGHAT and CDR2 is FQNNGV. Germline trimming cut 5 bases from V and 3 bases from J; bases unmatched to any gene: 14. This CDR3 has 18 amino acids. CDR3 bases: TGTGCCAGCAGCCCGTTCGTGATTAGCGGGGGGTTGACAGATACGCAGTATTTT. It encodes CASSPFVISGGLTDTQYF.

The chain carries TRBV7-2 and TRBJ2-7, with D unclear. Between the trimmed V and J ends, which lost 5 bases and 9 bases, there was a span of 17 bases. Germline CDR1 SGHTA, CDR2 FQGNSA. The CDR3 contains 13 residues. CDR3 DNA: TGTGCCAGCAGCCTTCCTGTCCTGCGAGGGCAGTACTTC. Encoded protein: CASSLPVLRGQYF. Based on the CDR3 plus reference TRBV7-2 and TRBJ2-7, the full variable domain is GAGVSQSPSNKVTEKGKDVELRCDPISGHTALYWYRQSLGQGLEFLIYFQGNSAPDKSGLPSDRFSAERTGGSVSTLTIQRTQQEDSAVYLCASSLPVLRGQYFGPGTRLTVT.